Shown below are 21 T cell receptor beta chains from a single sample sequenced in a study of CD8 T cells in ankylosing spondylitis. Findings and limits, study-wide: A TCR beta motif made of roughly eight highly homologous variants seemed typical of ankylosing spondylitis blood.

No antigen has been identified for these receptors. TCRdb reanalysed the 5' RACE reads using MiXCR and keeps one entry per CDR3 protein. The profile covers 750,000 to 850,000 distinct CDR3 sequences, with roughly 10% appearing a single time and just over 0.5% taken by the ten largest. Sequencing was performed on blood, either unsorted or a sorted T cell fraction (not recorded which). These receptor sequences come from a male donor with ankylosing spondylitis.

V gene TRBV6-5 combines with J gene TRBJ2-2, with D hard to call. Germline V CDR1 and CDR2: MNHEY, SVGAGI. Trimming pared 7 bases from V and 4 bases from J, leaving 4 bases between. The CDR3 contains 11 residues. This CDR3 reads CASMGTGELFF. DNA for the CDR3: TGTGCCAGCATGGGCACCGGGGAGCTGTTTTTT.

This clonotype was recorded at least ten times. The CDR3 nucleotides read TGTGCCGTTGCCCAGGGTTGGACCGGGGAGCTGTTTTTT. Translation: CAVAQGWTGELFF. V gene TRBV10-3 combines with J gene TRBJ2-2, with D perhaps matching TRBD1 (5 bases). The CDR3 contains 13 residues. Germline CDR1 and CDR2: ENHRY and SYGVKD. With 11 bases removed from V and 5 bases from J, the gap between germline ends came to 15 bases.

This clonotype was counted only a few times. Written as DNA, the CDR3 is TGTGCCAGCAGTGACTCTATTAGGTCGGGGGCCTACGAGCAGTACTTC. Translating gives CASSDSIRSGAYEQYF. This chain connects TRBV27 to TRBJ2-7; maybe TRBD2 (6 bases). CDR3 length: 16 amino acids. The V end lost 5 bases, the J end lost 2 bases, and 19 bases lay between the germline ends. The germline gives CDR1 MNHEY, CDR2 SMNVEV (reference sequence).

Written as DNA, the CDR3 is TGTGCCACCGCCGGGGCAGCAGCCTACGAGCAGTACTTC. As protein: CATAGAAAYEQYF. The chain uses TRBV10-3 and TRBJ2-7, with D perhaps TRBD1 or TRBD2 (5 bases each). Trimming removed 10 bases at V and 2 bases at J, with 15 bases between. This CDR3 comprises 13 residues. The germline CDR1 and CDR2 sequences are ENHRY and SYGVKD.

The CDR3 region has the DNA TGTGCCAGCAGCACCGACAGGGTCAATGAGCAGTTCTTC. This sequence encodes CASSTDRVNEQFF. The chain uses TRBV7-2 and TRBJ2-1; TRBD1 agrees at 7 bases. Unmatched junction bases numbered 4, after V lost 5 bases and J lost 6 bases. The CDR3 spans 13 residues. Germline CDR1 is SGHTA and CDR2 is FQGNSA.

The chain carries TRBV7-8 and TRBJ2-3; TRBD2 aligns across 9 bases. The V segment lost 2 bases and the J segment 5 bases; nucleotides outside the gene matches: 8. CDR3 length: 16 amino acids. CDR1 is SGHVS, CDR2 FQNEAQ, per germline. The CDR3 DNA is TGTGCCAGCAGCTTAAGAGGCGGGGGGGCCGGAGATACGCAGTATTTT. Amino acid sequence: CASSLRGGGAGDTQYF. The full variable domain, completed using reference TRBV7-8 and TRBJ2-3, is GAGVSQSPRYKVAKRGQDVALRCDPISGHVSLFWYQQALGQGPEFLTYFQNEAQLDKSGLPSDRFFAERPEGSVSTLKIQRTQQEDSAVYLCASSLRGGGAGDTQYFGPGTRLTVL.

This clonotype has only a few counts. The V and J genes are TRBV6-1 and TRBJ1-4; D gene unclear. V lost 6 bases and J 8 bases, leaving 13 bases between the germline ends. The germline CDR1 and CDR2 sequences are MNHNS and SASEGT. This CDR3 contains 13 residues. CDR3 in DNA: TGTGCCAGCAGACAACCCGGGCGGGAAAAACTGTTTTTT. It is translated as CASRQPGREKLFF.

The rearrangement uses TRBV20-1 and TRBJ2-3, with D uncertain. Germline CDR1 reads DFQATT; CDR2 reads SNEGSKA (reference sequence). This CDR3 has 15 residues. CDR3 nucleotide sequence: TGCAGCGTTGAGTCGGCGGAATTTGGGGCAGATACGCAGTATTTT. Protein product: CSVESAEFGADTQYF.

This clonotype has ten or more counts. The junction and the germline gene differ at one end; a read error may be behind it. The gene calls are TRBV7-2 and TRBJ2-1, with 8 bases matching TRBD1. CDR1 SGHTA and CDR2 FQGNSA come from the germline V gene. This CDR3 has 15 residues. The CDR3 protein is CASSYRQGSSNEQFF. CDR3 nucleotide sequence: TGTGCCAGCAGTTACCGACAGGGGTCCTCCAATGAGCAGTTCTTC.

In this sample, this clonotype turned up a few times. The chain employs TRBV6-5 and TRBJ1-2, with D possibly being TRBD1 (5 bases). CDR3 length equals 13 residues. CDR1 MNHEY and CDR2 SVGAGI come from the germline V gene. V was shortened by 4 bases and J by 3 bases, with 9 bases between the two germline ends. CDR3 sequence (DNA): TGTGCCAGCAGTTCCCGACAGTACTATGGCTACACCTTC. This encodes CASSSRQYYGYTF.

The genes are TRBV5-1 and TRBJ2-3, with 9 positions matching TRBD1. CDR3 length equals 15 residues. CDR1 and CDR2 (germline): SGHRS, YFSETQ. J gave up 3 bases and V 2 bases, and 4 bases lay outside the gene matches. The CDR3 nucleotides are TGCGCCAGCAGCTTAGACAGGGGGTGGACAGATACGCAGTATTTT. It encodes CASSLDRGWTDTQYF.

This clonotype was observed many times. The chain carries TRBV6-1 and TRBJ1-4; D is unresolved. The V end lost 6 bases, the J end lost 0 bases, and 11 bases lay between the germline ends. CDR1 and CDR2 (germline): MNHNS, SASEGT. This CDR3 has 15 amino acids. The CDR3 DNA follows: TGTGCCAGCAGCCCAGACTTCGCAACTAATGAAAAACTGTTTTTT. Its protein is CASSPDFATNEKLFF.

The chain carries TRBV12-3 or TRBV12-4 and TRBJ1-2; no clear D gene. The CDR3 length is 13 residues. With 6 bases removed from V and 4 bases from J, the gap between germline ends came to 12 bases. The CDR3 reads CASSLGNSYGYTF. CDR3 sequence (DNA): TGTGCCAGCAGCTTGGGAAACAGCTATGGCTACACCTTC.

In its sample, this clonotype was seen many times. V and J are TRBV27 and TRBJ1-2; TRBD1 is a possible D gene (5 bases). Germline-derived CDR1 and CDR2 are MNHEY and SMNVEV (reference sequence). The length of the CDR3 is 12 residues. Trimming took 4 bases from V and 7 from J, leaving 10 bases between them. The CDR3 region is CASSSPGGGYTF. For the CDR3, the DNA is TGTGCCAGCAGTTCGCCCGGGGGTGGCTACACCTTC.

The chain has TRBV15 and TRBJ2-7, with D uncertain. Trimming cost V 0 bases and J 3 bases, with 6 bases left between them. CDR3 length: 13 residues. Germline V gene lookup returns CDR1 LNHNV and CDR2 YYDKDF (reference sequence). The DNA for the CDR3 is TGTGCCACCAGCAGAGATTCCCTCTACGAGCAGTACTTC. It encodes CATSRDSLYEQYF. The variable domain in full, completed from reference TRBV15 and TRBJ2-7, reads DAMVIQNPRYQVTQFGKPVTLSCSQTLNHNVMYWYQQKSSQAPKLLFHYYDKDFNNEADTPDNFQSRRPNTSFCFLDIRSPGLGDTAMYLCATSRDSLYEQYFGPGTRLTVT.

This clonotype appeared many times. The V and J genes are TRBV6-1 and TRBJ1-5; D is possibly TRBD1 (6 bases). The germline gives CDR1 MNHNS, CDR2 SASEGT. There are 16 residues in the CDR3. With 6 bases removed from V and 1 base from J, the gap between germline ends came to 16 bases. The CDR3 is CASSQTGTSSNQPQHF. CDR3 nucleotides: TGTGCCAGCAGCCAAACCGGGACATCCAGCAATCAGCCCCAGCATTTT.

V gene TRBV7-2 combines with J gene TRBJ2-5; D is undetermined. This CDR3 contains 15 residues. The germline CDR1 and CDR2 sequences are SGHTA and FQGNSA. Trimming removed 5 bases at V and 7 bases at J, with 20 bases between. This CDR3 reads CASSPTFGQRRTQYF. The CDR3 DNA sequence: TGTGCCAGCAGCCCCACCTTCGGCCAGAGGAGGACCCAGTACTTC.

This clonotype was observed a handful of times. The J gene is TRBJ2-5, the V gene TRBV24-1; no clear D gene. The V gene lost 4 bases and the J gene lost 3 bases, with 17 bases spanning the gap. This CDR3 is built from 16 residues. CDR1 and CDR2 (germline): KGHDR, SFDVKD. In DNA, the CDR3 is TGTGCCACCAGTGACCCCGGGCCTACACGGAAAGAGACCCAGTACTTC. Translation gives CATSDPGPTRKETQYF.

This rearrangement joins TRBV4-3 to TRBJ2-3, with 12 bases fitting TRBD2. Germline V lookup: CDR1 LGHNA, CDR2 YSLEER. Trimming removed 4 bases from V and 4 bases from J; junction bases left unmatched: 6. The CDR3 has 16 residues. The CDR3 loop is CASSRGLAGNSDTQYF. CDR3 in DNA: TGCGCCAGCAGCCGAGGACTAGCGGGAAATTCAGATACGCAGTATTTT.

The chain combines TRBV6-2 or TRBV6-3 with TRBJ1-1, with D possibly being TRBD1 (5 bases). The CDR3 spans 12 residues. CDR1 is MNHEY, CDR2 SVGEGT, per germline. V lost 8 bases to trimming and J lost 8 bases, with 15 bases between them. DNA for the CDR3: TGTGCCAGCGCCCGCCGGGACGGAGAAGCTTTCTTT. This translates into CASARRDGEAFF.

The CDR3 DNA follows: TGCGCCAGCAGCTTTGGAAGGGGAGATAACTATGGCTACACCTTC. This codes for CASSFGRGDNYGYTF. The gene calls are TRBV5-1 and TRBJ1-2; a weak D match, TRBD1 (5 bases). Germline values: CDR1 SGHRS, CDR2 YFSETQ. V was cut by 2 bases and J by 1 base, with 12 bases left in between. The CDR3 extends over 15 amino acids.